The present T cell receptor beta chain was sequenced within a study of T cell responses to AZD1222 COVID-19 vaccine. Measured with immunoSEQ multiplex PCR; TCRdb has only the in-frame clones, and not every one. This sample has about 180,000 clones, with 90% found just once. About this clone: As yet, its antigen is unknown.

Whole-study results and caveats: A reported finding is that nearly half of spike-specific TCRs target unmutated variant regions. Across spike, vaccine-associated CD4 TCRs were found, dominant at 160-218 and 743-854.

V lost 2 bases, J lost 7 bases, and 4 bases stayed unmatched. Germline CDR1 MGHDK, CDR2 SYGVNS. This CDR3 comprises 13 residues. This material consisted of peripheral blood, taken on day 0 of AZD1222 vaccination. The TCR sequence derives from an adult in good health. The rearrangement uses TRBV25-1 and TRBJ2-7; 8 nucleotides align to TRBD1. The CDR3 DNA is TGTGCCAGCAGTGAACAGGGGGCGAGAGAGCAGTACTTC. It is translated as CASSEQGAREQYF.